A selection of T cell receptor beta chains follows, all from one sample in a study of T cells after yellow fever vaccination. TCRdb analysed the 5' RACE reads with MiXCR anew, one entry per CDR3 protein. The sample shows more than 15,000 distinct CDR3 sequences, approximately 4% of them seen only once. This specimen consisted of PBMCs, either bulk or a sorted T-cell subset (CD4+, CD8+, memory, or dextramer-sorted; not recorded which), obtained 15 days after the yellow fever booster vaccination. The receptors were sampled from a man aged 25-40 years who received the YFV17D yellow fever vaccine. Each CDR3 is given with its conserved first and last residue. A D gene is named only where the DNA matches it firmly. Expanded clones get a size class; other rows say once, few or many, or leave the size out.

size,J,D,V,DNA,CDR3
many,TRBJ2-7,-,TRBV10-2,TGCGCCAGCACGAAGAGCTCCTACGAGCAGTACTTC,CASTKSSYEQYF
many,TRBJ2-3,-,TRBV20-1,TGCAGTGCTTCACACATGGGGATAACGCAGTATTTT,CSASHMGITQYF
few,TRBJ2-7,TRBD2,TRBV27,TGTGCCAGGGGGGGGTTTAAGGGCCCCTTTTTGTACGAGCAGTACTTC,CARGGFKGPFLYEQYF
many,TRBJ2-2,-,TRBV4-3,TGCGCCAGCAGCCAAGGCGGGAACGGGGAGCTGTTTTTT,CASSQGGNGELFF
many,TRBJ2-5,TRBD1,TRBV12-3/TRBV12-4,TGTGCCAGCAGTCGGGACAGGGGGCCACAAGAGACCCAGTACTTC,CASSRDRGPQETQYF
many,TRBJ2-2,-,TRBV6-2/TRBV6-3,TGTGCCAGCGACGGAGGGGGCGGAACCGGGGAGCTGTTTTTT,CASDGGGGTGELFF
many,TRBJ1-5,-,TRBV20-1,TGCAGTGCTTCAGGATGGTGGGATCAGCCCCAGCATTTT,CSASGWWDQPQHF
many,TRBJ2-3,-,TRBV28,TGTGCCAGCAGCTTATCAGATACGCAGTATTTT,CASSLSDTQYF
many,TRBJ2-2,TRBD1,TRBV4-1,TGCGCCAGCAGCCAAGTACAGGGGGAGACCGGGGAGCTGTTTTTT,CASSQVQGETGELFF
many,TRBJ2-1,-,TRBV20-1,TGCAGTGCTAGAGATCTCGACGGGGGAAATTACAATGAGCAGTTCTTC,CSARDLDGGNYNEQFF
many,TRBJ2-5,TRBD2,TRBV30,TGTGCCTGGAGTGTCGTCACTAGCGGGAGAGGCTCCGGTGAGACCCAGTACTTC,CAWSVVTSGRGSGETQYF
many,TRBJ1-5,TRBD1,TRBV29-1,TGCAGCGTTGTGCAGGGGGGGAATAGCAATCAGCCCCAGCATTTT,CSVVQGGNSNQPQHF
many,TRBJ1-6,-,TRBV5-6,TGTGCCAGCAGCCGCCAAGGGTTCTCACCCCTCCACTTT,CASSRQGFSPLHF
many,TRBJ2-2,-,TRBV5-6,TGTGCCAGCAGAACTAGAGGGAACGGGGACCCGAACACCGGGGAGCTGTTTTTT,CASRTRGNGDPNTGELFF
many,TRBJ1-5,TRBD1,TRBV7-9,TGTGCCAGCAACCTACAGGGGTTCAATCAGCCCCAGCATTTT,CASNLQGFNQPQHF
medium-sized,TRBJ2-2,-,TRBV12-3/TRBV12-4,TGTGCCAGCAGTTTCGAGCGGGTCACCGGGGAGCTGTTTTTT,CASSFERVTGELFF
many,TRBJ2-3,-,TRBV28,TGTGCCAGCAGTTTAGGGGTTAATGAGCAGTATTTT,CASSLGVNEQYF
many,TRBJ2-1,-,TRBV20-1,TGCAGTGCTAGGGGGGGTAATGAGCAGTTCTTC,CSARGGNEQFF
many,TRBJ2-3,-,TRBV7-2,TGTGCCAGCAGTTTCAGCCAAAGCCAAAGATGGGCAGATACGCAGTATTTT,CASSFSQSQRWADTQYF
few,TRBJ1-1,TRBD1,TRBV28,TGTGCCAGCAGTTGGGGACAGGCAGCGAGAAACACTGAAGCTTTCTTT,CASSWGQAARNTEAFF
many,TRBJ2-1,TRBD2,TRBV19,TGTGCCAGTAGTATTGCGGGAGGGGAAGATGAGCAGTTCTTC,CASSIAGGEDEQFF
many,TRBJ2-7,-,TRBV21-1,TGTGCCAGCAGCAAAGGGACGGGAGAAACGTACTTC,CASSKGTGETYF
many,TRBJ2-7,-,TRBV20-1,TGCAGTGCTAGATTGGGGGTTCAATACGAGCAGTACTTC,CSARLGVQYEQYF
-,TRBJ2-7,-,TRBV5-5,TGTGCCAGGGGCCCTGTCCGATCCTACGAGCAGTACTTC,CARGPVRSYEQYF
many,TRBJ2-3,-,TRBV20-1,TGCAGTGCTAACCCTCCTAAGGATACGCAGTATTTT,CSANPPKDTQYF
many,TRBJ2-1,TRBD2,TRBV3-1,TGTGCCAGCAGCCAAGAGCGGATTAGCGGGACCAATGAGCAGTTCTTC,CASSQERISGTNEQFF
many,TRBJ1-5,TRBD1,TRBV7-2,TGTGCCAGCAGTCCGGACAGGAGGGGACAGCCCCAGCATTTT,CASSPDRRGQPQHF
many,TRBJ2-1,TRBD2,TRBV7-9,TGTGCCAGCAGCTTAGATAGCGGGAGGTTCGATGAGCAGTTCTTC,CASSLDSGRFDEQFF
many,TRBJ2-2,-,TRBV20-1,TGCAGTGCTCGCCCTTTAGCGGACGGCACCGGGGAGCTGTTTTTT,CSARPLADGTGELFF
many,TRBJ2-7,-,TRBV7-2,TGTGCCAGCAGCTTAGGCCAGTACGAGCAGTACTTC,CASSLGQYEQYF
many,TRBJ2-5,-,TRBV12-3/TRBV12-4,TGTGCCAGCAGTTTGGGGCAGGAAGAGACCCAGTACTTC,CASSLGQEETQYF
many,TRBJ2-7,-,TRBV7-9,TGTGCCAGCAGCTACACCTACGAGCAGTACTTC,CASSYTYEQYF
many,TRBJ2-7,-,TRBV7-2,TGTGCCAGCAGCTTCGTAGCGGCAACCTACGAGCAGTACTTC,CASSFVAATYEQYF
many,TRBJ1-2,-,TRBV7-8,TGTGCCAGCAGCCTGGGGAAACCGAGTGGCTACACCTTC,CASSLGKPSGYTF
many,TRBJ2-1,-,TRBV11-2,TGTGCCACCCATAGGGCATCGGGTAACAATGAGCAGTTCTTC,CATHRASGNNEQFF
-,TRBJ2-6,-,TRBV7-9,TGTGCCAGCAGCCTAATCTCCGGGCCTGGGGCCAACGTCCTGACTTTC,CASSLISGPGANVLTF
many,TRBJ2-7,-,TRBV20-1,TGCAGTGCTAACTTCGGGGTTTACGAGCAGTACTTC,CSANFGVYEQYF
many,TRBJ2-1,-,TRBV29-1,TGCAGCGTTGCCAGGGGTGAGCAGTTCTTC,CSVARGEQFF
many,TRBJ1-2,TRBD1,TRBV13,TGTGCCAGCAGCCACGTATCACAGGGGACCTATGGCTACACCTTC,CASSHVSQGTYGYTF
many,TRBJ2-5,-,TRBV12-3/TRBV12-4,TGTGCCAGCAGTCCTCCCACCGGACAGTACCAAGAGACCCAGTACTTC,CASSPPTGQYQETQYF
many,TRBJ2-2,-,TRBV18,TGTGCCAGCTCACCACAAGACGTTGGCACCGGGGAGCTGTTTTTT,CASSPQDVGTGELFF
many,TRBJ2-7,-,TRBV6-1,TGTGCCAGCAGTGTACAGGGACGCTACGAGCAGTACTTC,CASSVQGRYEQYF
many,TRBJ2-5,-,TRBV18,TGTGCCAGCTCACCACCAACCCAAGAGACCCAGTACTTC,CASSPPTQETQYF
many,TRBJ2-3,TRBD2,TRBV12-3/TRBV12-4,TGTGCCAGCAGACTAGCGCTCCCAGGGGATACGCAGTATTTT,CASRLALPGDTQYF
many,TRBJ2-7,-,TRBV29-1,TGCAGCGTTGAATCGAGGACCCCTCCCTACGAGCAGTACTTC,CSVESRTPPYEQYF
medium-sized,TRBJ2-2,-,TRBV28,TGTGCCAGCAGTTTAATGTCAGGGGAGCTGTTTTTT,CASSLMSGELFF
many,TRBJ2-3,-,TRBV6-2/TRBV6-3,TGTGCCAGCAGTTACTCTCAGGGCACCCCCACAGATACGCAGTATTTT,CASSYSQGTPTDTQYF
few,TRBJ2-5,-,TRBV5-1,TGCGCCAGCAGCTTGTCGCAAGACACAACCCCAGAGACCCAGTACTTC,CASSLSQDTTPETQYF
medium-sized,TRBJ2-1,-,TRBV15,TGTGCCACCAGCAGAGTTGCCGGGGGATACAATGAGCAGTTCTTC,CATSRVAGGYNEQFF
many,TRBJ1-2,-,TRBV5-1,TGCGCCAGCAGCGAGGCAGGGTTTGTTGGCTACACCTTC,CASSEAGFVGYTF